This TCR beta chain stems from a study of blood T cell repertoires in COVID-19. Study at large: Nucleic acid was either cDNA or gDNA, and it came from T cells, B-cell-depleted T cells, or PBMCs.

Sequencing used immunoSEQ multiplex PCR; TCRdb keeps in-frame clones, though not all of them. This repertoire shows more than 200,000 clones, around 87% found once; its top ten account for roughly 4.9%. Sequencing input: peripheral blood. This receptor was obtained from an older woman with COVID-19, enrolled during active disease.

CDR3 sequence reads: CASSRDSVVRTDTQYF. The CDR3 region has the DNA TGTGCCAGCAGCCGGGACAGTGTGGTCCGCACAGATACGCAGTATTTT. The V and J genes are TRBV7-6 and TRBJ2-3; 7 bases align to TRBD1. Germline V lookup: CDR1 SGHVS, CDR2 FNYEAQ. J was trimmed by 1 base and V by 5 bases; bases with no gene match: 9. This CDR3 is 16 amino acids long.